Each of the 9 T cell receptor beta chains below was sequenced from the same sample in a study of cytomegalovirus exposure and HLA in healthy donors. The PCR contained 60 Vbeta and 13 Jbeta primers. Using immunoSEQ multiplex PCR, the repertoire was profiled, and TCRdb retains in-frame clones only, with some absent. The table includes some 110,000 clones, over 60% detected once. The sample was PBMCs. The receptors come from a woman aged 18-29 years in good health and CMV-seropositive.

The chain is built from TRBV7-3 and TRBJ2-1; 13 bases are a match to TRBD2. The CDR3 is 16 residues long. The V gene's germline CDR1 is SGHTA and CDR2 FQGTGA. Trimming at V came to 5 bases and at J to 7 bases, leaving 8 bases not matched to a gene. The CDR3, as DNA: TGTGCCAGCAGCCTGTGGACTAGCGGGAGTAGGAATGAGCAGTTCTTC. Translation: CASSLWTSGSRNEQFF.

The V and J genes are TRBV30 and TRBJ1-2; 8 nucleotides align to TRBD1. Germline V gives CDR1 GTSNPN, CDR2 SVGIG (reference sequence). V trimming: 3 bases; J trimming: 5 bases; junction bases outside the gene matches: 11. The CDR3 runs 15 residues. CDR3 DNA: TGTGCCTGGAGCCGCCCCCGACAGGGGAGATATGGCTACACCTTC. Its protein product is CAWSRPRQGRYGYTF.

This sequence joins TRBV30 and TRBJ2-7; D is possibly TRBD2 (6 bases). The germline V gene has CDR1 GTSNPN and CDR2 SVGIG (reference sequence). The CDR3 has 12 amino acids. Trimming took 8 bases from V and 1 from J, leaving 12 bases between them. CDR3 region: CAGGDWSYEQYF. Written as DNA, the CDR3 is TGTGCCGGCGGGGACTGGTCCTACGAGCAGTACTTC.

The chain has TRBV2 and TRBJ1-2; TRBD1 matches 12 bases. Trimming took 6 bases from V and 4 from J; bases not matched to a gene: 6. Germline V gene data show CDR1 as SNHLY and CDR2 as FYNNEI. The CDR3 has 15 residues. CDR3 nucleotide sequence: TGTGCCAGCAGAGGGGACAGGGGGCTTGTCTATGGCTACACCTTC. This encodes CASRGDRGLVYGYTF.

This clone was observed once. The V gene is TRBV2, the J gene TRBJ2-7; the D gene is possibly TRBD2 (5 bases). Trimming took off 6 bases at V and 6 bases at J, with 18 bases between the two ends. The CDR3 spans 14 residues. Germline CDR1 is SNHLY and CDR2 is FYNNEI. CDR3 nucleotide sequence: TGTGCCAGCAGAGCGGAGCGACTCGTTCCCGAGCAGTACTTC. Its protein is CASRAERLVPEQYF.

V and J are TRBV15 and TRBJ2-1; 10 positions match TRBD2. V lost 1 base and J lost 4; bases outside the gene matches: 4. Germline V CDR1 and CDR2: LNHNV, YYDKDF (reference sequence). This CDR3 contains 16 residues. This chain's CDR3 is CATSRGTSGTYNEQFF. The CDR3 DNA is TGTGCCACCAGCAGAGGGACTAGCGGAACTTACAATGAGCAGTTCTTC.

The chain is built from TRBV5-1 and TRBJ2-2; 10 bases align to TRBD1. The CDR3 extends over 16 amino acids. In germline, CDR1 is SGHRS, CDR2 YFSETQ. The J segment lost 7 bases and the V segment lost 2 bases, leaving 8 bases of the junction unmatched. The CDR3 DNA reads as TGCGCCAGCAGCTTTTACCGGGACAGGGGCATCGGGGAGCTGTTTTTT. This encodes CASSFYRDRGIGELFF.

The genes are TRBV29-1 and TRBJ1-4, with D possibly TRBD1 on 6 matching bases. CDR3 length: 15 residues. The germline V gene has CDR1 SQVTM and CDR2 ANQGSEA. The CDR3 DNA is TGCAGGTACGCATCTGATGGACAGTTTCATGAAAAACTGTTTTTT. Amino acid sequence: CRYASDGQFHEKLFF.

CDR3: CASSPQGGGTEAFF. CDR3 in DNA: TGTGCCAGCAGCCCCCAGGGAGGAGGCACTGAAGCTTTCTTT. The chain uses TRBV7-3 and TRBJ1-1; TRBD1 might be the D (5 bases). Germline V gives CDR1 SGHTA, CDR2 FQGTGA. The CDR3 has 14 amino acids. V lost 5 bases and J lost 4, with 14 bases in between. The full variable domain, its missing parts supplied by reference TRBV7-3 and TRBJ1-1, is GAGVSQTPSNKVTEKGKYVELRCDPISGHTALYWYRQSLGQGPEFLIYFQGTGAADDSGLPNDRFFAVRPEGSVSTLKIQRTERGDSAVYLCASSPQGGGTEAFFGQGTRLTVV.